This T cell receptor beta chain is from a study of blood T cell repertoires in COVID-19. Looking at the study overall: PBMCs, B-cell-depleted T cells, or T cells provided the cDNA or gDNA that made up the material.

Germline-derived CDR1 and CDR2 are SGDLS and YYNGEE. The CDR3 runs 18 residues. Deletions cut 4 bases from V and 0 bases from J, with 20 bases between. Profiled with immunoSEQ multiplex PCR; TCRdb holds only in-frame clones, not every one. The sample carries some 17,000 clones, 87% recorded once. The source of this sequence is a man aged 50 to 60 with active COVID-19. This chain links TRBV9 with TRBJ2-1, with a tentative D call TRBD1 (5 bases). Sequences were obtained from peripheral blood. The CDR3 protein is CASSPRVTGGHSYNEQFF. For the CDR3, the DNA is TGTGCCAGCAGCCCCAGGGTGACTGGCGGACACTCCTACAATGAGCAGTTCTTC.